The 32 T cell receptor beta chains listed next were all sequenced from one sample in a study of T-cell memory formation after mild COVID-19. TCRdb processed the 5' RACE reads anew with MiXCR; each CDR3 protein has one entry. Here the sample spans 250,000 to 300,000 distinct CDR3 sequences, 15% to 20% being singletons. Sequencing was carried out using PBMCs or a T cell subset sorted from them (not recorded which). Receptor source: a man younger than 30 who had mild COVID-19 (a few samples of this study predate the infection). Cell type and time point are not known.

This clonotype was seen many times. The chain has TRBV3-1 and TRBJ2-6; D not certain. The CDR3 runs to 13 residues. V lost 4 bases, J lost 0 bases, and 1 base lay in between. Looked up from germline, CDR1 is LGHDT and CDR2 is YNNKEL (reference sequence). As DNA, the CDR3 is TGTGCCAGCAGCCCCTCTGGGGCCAACGTCCTGACTTTC. As protein: CASSPSGANVLTF.

This clonotype has more than one count but fewer than ten. The chain employs TRBV29-1 and TRBJ1-2; the match to TRBD1 covers 7 bases. Per germline, CDR1 SQVTM and CDR2 ANQGSEA. This CDR3 is built from 14 residues. The junction had 9 bases not matched to a gene; V was cut back by 4 bases and J by 4 bases. DNA for the CDR3: TGCAGCGTTGGTTTTGGACAGGCAGCCTATGGCTACACCTTC. As protein: CSVGFGQAAYGYTF.

This clonotype was counted a few times. J is TRBJ2-7 and V is TRBV5-4, with D tentatively TRBD1 or TRBD2 (5 bases each). With 5 bases removed from V and 4 bases from J, the gap between germline ends came to 16 bases. Germline V CDR1 and CDR2: SGHNT, YYREEE (reference sequence). The CDR3 consists of 14 residues. CDR3 DNA: TGTGCCAGCAGTTATCCGGGACGGGGATACGAGCAGTACTTC. This sequence encodes CASSYPGRGYEQYF.

This clonotype was recorded a few times. The V gene is TRBV12-3 or TRBV12-4, the J gene TRBJ2-1; 9 bases are a match to TRBD2. Trimming removed 5 bases from V and 7 bases from J; junction bases left unmatched: 9. The CDR3 totals 15 residues. In DNA form, the CDR3 reads TGTGCCAGCAGTCCCCCCGGGACTAGCTGGAATGAGCAGTTCTTC. Its protein product is CASSPPGTSWNEQFF.

There are a few counts of this clonotype. The CDR3 region is CSVVPLAGVYNEQFF. CDR3 sequence (DNA): TGCAGCGTTGTGCCACTAGCGGGGGTCTACAATGAGCAGTTCTTC. This chain uses TRBV29-1 with TRBJ2-1; 11 bases fit TRBD2. V gave up 4 bases and J gave up 3 bases; unmatched junction bases: 5. Looked up from germline, CDR1 is SQVTM and CDR2 is ANQGSEA. The CDR3 runs 15 residues.

This clonotype was seen only a few times. The rearrangement links TRBV6-2 or TRBV6-3 to TRBJ1-1, with D perhaps TRBD1 (5 bases). Deletions cut 1 base from V and 5 bases from J, with 14 bases between. CDR1 is MNHEY, CDR2 SVGEGT, per germline. This CDR3 spans 15 amino acids. In DNA form, the CDR3 reads TGTGCCAGCAGTTACTACGGGGCGGGAAATACTGAAGCTTTCTTT. Protein sequence: CASSYYGAGNTEAFF.

This chain links TRBV12-3 or TRBV12-4 with TRBJ1-5; D not certain. Between the trimmed V and J ends, which lost 6 bases and 2 bases, there was a span of 11 bases. This CDR3 has 14 residues. For the CDR3, the DNA is TGTGCCAGCAGGATAGGAACAGGCAATCAGCCCCAGCATTTT. It yields the protein CASRIGTGNQPQHF.

The chain has TRBV7-9 and TRBJ1-2; D is perhaps TRBD1 (6 bases). CDR1 and CDR2 (germline): SEHNR, FQNEAQ (reference sequence). The CDR3 is 13 residues long. The V end was cut by 5 bases, the J end by 4 bases, with 11 bases between. CDR3 nucleotides: TGTGCCAGCAGCCTAGGGGGGACCTATGGCTACACCTTC. Translating gives CASSLGGTYGYTF.

The V gene is TRBV19, the J gene TRBJ2-5; TRBD2 agrees at 9 bases. The CDR3 length is 14 residues. Germline V CDR1 and CDR2: LNHDA, SQIVND (reference sequence). Germline trimming cut 4 bases from V and 2 bases from J; bases unmatched to any gene: 2. In nucleotides, the CDR3 is TGTGCCAGTAGTAGACTAGCGGATCAAGAGACCCAGTACTTC. It codes for CASSRLADQETQYF.

CDR3 region: CASQLTGTGNYGYTF. CDR3 in DNA: TGTGCCAGTCAACTCACCGGGACAGGGAACTATGGCTACACCTTC. The J gene is TRBJ1-2, the V gene TRBV19; 9 bases are shared with TRBD1. CDR1 and CDR2 from the germline V gene are LNHDA and SQIVND (reference sequence). This CDR3 is built from 15 residues. J lost 2 bases, V lost 8 bases, and 9 bases had no gene match.

The V and J genes are TRBV4-1 and TRBJ2-1; D unresolved. Germline V CDR1 and CDR2: MGHRA, YSYEKL. The CDR3 contains 14 residues. Between the trimmed V and J ends, which lost 6 bases and 5 bases, there was a span of 14 bases. The CDR3 spells CASSKQDLDNEQFF. The CDR3 nucleotides read TGCGCCAGCAGTAAGCAGGATTTGGACAATGAGCAGTTCTTC.

This clonotype was found a few times. This chain connects TRBV4-1 to TRBJ1-1, with D uncertain. The CDR3 is made up of 14 amino acids. Trimming shortened V by 1 base and J by 4 bases, and 10 bases separated the two germline ends. Germline V gene sequence: CDR1 MGHRA, CDR2 YSYEKL. DNA of the CDR3: TGCGCCAGCAGCCAAGCGGCGCAGGTCACTGAAGCTTTCTTT. The encoded protein is CASSQAAQVTEAFF.

V and J are TRBV7-8 and TRBJ1-6, with D uncertain. With 1 base removed from V and 13 bases from J, the gap between germline ends came to 8 bases. The CDR3 contains 12 residues. Germline CDR1 is SGHVS and CDR2 is FQNEAQ. Here the CDR3 DNA reads TGTGCCAGCAGCTTAGGCGGGGTTCCCCTCCACTTT. It translates to CASSLGGVPLHF.

This clonotype was observed a handful of times. This chain joins TRBV7-9 and TRBJ2-3, with D perhaps assigned TRBD1 or TRBD2 (5 bases each). The germline gives CDR1 SEHNR, CDR2 FQNEAQ (reference sequence). The ends were cut back, 0 bases at V and 5 bases at J, with 12 bases in the middle. This CDR3 is 15 amino acids long. CDR3 nucleotides: TGTGCCAGCAGCTTAGCGGGACGATATAGAGATACGCAGTATTTT. Encoded protein: CASSLAGRYRDTQYF.

The chain recombines TRBV5-4 with TRBJ1-2; possible D gene TRBD1, 6 bases. Germline CDR1 SGHNT, CDR2 YYREEE (reference sequence). This CDR3 comprises 13 residues. V shed 0 bases and J shed 8 bases, with 11 bases lying between them. The CDR3 DNA sequence: TGTGCCAGCAGCTTGGTGGGGGCCGTCGGCTACACCTTC. Amino acids: CASSLVGAVGYTF.

The chain links TRBV3-1 to TRBJ2-3; D possibly corresponds to TRBD2 (6 bases). Trimming took off 4 bases at V and 5 bases at J, with 10 bases between the two ends. The CDR3 length is 13 residues. In germline, CDR1 is LGHDT, CDR2 YNNKEL (reference sequence). The CDR3 region is CASSRDSEDTQYF. In nucleotides, the CDR3 is TGTGCCAGCAGCCGGGACTCCGAAGATACGCAGTATTTT.

Here the CDR3 DNA reads TGCAGTGCTAGAAAGGGGCCGCCCACAGATACGCAGTATTTT. Translation: CSARKGPPTDTQYF. The chain uses TRBV20-1 and TRBJ2-3; D possibly corresponds to TRBD1 (5 bases). CDR1 and CDR2 from the germline V gene are DFQATT and SNEGSKA (reference sequence). The V gene lost 2 bases and the J gene lost 2 bases, with 11 bases spanning the gap. This CDR3 has 14 residues.

This clonotype was counted between two and nine times. J is TRBJ2-7 and V is TRBV5-1, with TRBD2 as a possible D gene (6 bases). The V and J ends lost 0 bases and 3 bases respectively, with 10 bases between them. Per the germline V gene, CDR1 is SGHRS and CDR2 is YFSETQ. There are 14 residues in the CDR3. CDR3 sequence: CASSLARGIYEQYF. In DNA, the CDR3 is TGCGCCAGCAGCTTGGCCCGGGGGATCTACGAGCAGTACTTC.

The CDR3 is CSAEPGGRLETQYF. CDR3 DNA sequence: TGCAGTGCTGAACCGGGGGGCCGGTTGGAGACCCAGTACTTC. The chain is built from TRBV20-1 and TRBJ2-5; tentative D call: TRBD2 (7 bases). Germline lookup yields CDR1 DFQATT and CDR2 SNEGSKA (reference sequence). The CDR3 has 14 amino acids. Trimming removed 5 bases from V and 5 bases from J, with 18 bases in between.

The chain has TRBV5-1 and TRBJ2-1; D gene uncertain. CDR3 length equals 13 residues. Per the germline V gene, CDR1 is SGHRS and CDR2 is YFSETQ. The ends were cut back, 4 bases at V and 5 bases at J, with 10 bases in the middle. The CDR3 DNA follows: TGCGCCAGCAGCACTGACCCAAACAATGAGCAGTTCTTC. Its translation: CASSTDPNNEQFF.

This clonotype was seen only a few times. The chain combines TRBV20-1 with TRBJ2-2, with D possibly TRBD1 on 7 matching bases. CDR3 length equals 14 residues. The germline V and J ends were trimmed by 0 bases and 6 bases, with 11 bases remaining between them. Germline assignment: CDR1 DFQATT and CDR2 SNEGSKA (reference sequence). CDR3 bases: TGCAGTGCTAGAGATCAGGGGGGAGCCGGGGAGCTGTTTTTT. Its protein product is CSARDQGGAGELFF.

This clonotype has a handful of counts. The rearrangement links TRBV20-1 to TRBJ2-7; D is unclear. The V and J ends lost 0 bases and 0 bases respectively, with 6 bases between them. Germline V gene sequence: CDR1 DFQATT, CDR2 SNEGSKA (reference sequence). The CDR3 consists of 13 residues. CDR3 in amino acids: CSARDESSYEQYV. Here the CDR3 DNA reads TGCAGTGCTAGAGATGAGAGCTCCTACGAGCAGTACGTC.

This clonotype was observed a few times. The genes are TRBV5-1 and TRBJ1-2, with D hard to call. Per germline, CDR1 SGHRS and CDR2 YFSETQ. The V gene lost 0 bases and the J gene lost 4 bases, with 13 bases spanning the gap. The CDR3 extends over 15 amino acids. In DNA form, the CDR3 reads TGCGCCAGCAGCTTGGAGGGCACCGGTGTCTATGGCTACACCTTC. Translated, it gives CASSLEGTGVYGYTF.

A few counts support this clonotype. This rearrangement joins TRBV4-2 to TRBJ2-7; a possible D gene is TRBD2 (5 bases). The V end lost 2 bases, the J end lost 2 bases, and 13 bases lay between the germline ends. The length of the CDR3 is 15 residues. The germline V gene has CDR1 LGHNA and CDR2 YNFKEQ. CDR3 amino acids: CASSQSEGEPYEQYF. CDR3 bases: TGTGCCAGCAGCCAATCCGAGGGAGAACCCTACGAGCAGTACTTC.

This clonotype was seen a single time. The V and J genes are TRBV5-1 and TRBJ1-1; D unclear. Between the trimmed V and J ends, which lost 1 base and 3 bases, there was a span of 13 bases. Germline loops: CDR1 SGHRS, CDR2 YFSETQ. CDR3 size: 15 residues. Written as DNA, the CDR3 is TGCGCCAGCAGCTTGAGGAGGGAACGCGACACTGAAGCTTTCTTT. It translates to CASSLRRERDTEAFF.

V usage is TRBV5-4 and J usage is TRBJ1-1; D might be TRBD1 (6 bases). The CDR3 has 15 amino acids. Trimming removed 3 bases at V and 0 bases at J, with 12 bases between. Per the germline V gene, CDR1 is SGHNT and CDR2 is YYREEE (reference sequence). The DNA for the CDR3 is TGTGCCAGCAGCTCCCGGGGGGCGTTGAACACTGAAGCTTTCTTT. Translated, it gives CASSSRGALNTEAFF.

This clonotype was detected only a few times. This chain links TRBV2 with TRBJ2-6, with a possible D match to TRBD1 (5 bases). V lost 11 bases and J 0 bases, leaving 11 bases between the germline ends. The CDR3 covers 14 residues. Germline assignment: CDR1 SNHLY and CDR2 FYNNEI. The CDR3 loop is CAAPGNSGANVLTF. DNA of the CDR3: TGTGCCGCCCCAGGGAACTCTGGGGCCAACGTCCTGACTTTC.

This clonotype was recorded many times. The gene calls are TRBV20-1 and TRBJ2-7; tentatively, D is TRBD2 (6 bases). Trimming took off 0 bases at V and 7 bases at J, with 13 bases between the two ends. The CDR3 has 13 residues. The germline CDR1 and CDR2 sequences are DFQATT and SNEGSKA (reference sequence). The CDR3 is CSARDYGTGEQYV. CDR3 in DNA: TGCAGTGCTAGAGATTATGGGACTGGGGAGCAGTACGTC.

This clonotype was counted between two and nine times. V gene TRBV20-1 combines with J gene TRBJ2-5; unclear D gene. CDR3 length equals 12 residues. The germline V gene encodes CDR1 DFQATT and CDR2 SNEGSKA (reference sequence). V was clipped by 6 bases and J by 5 bases, with 13 bases between them. CDR3 loop: CSAWTPGETQYF. CDR3 nucleotides: TGCAGTGCGTGGACCCCGGGTGAGACCCAGTACTTC.

The genes are TRBV5-1 and TRBJ2-1; D tentatively fits TRBD1 or TRBD2 (6 bases each). The V gene lost 0 bases and the J gene lost 4 bases, with 17 bases spanning the gap. CDR1 is SGHRS and CDR2 is YFSETQ in the germline V gene. CDR3 length: 17 residues. The CDR3 sequence is CASSLVPGAIPYNEQFF. Written as DNA, the CDR3 is TGCGCCAGCAGCTTGGTGCCGGGGGCCATTCCTTACAATGAGCAGTTCTTC.

The chain uses TRBV4-1 and TRBJ2-5; a weak D match, TRBD2 (6 bases). The germline V gene encodes CDR1 MGHRA and CDR2 YSYEKL. The CDR3 has 16 residues. Deletions cut 0 bases from V and 5 bases from J, with 16 bases between. CDR3: CASSQDPGLLRETQYF. As DNA, the CDR3 is TGCGCCAGCAGCCAAGACCCGGGACTTTTGAGGGAGACCCAGTACTTC.

This sequence joins TRBV5-1 and TRBJ2-3; TRBD2 agrees at 10 bases. Trimming removed 3 bases from V and 5 bases from J; junction bases left unmatched: 3. There are 14 residues in the CDR3. Germline assignment: CDR1 SGHRS and CDR2 YFSETQ. DNA for the CDR3: TGCGCCAGCAGCTCGTTAGCGGGGGGAGATACGCAGTATTTT. Translating gives CASSSLAGGDTQYF.